The source of this T cell receptor beta chain is a study of blood T cell repertoires in COVID-19. V gave up 0 bases and J gave up 4 bases, with 21 bases separating them. The CDR3 extends over 18 amino acids. Germline assignment: CDR1 LGHNA and CDR2 YNFKEQ. Using immunoSEQ multiplex PCR, the repertoire was profiled, and TCRdb retains in-frame clones only, with some absent. The sample yields some 370,000 clones, around 87% seen once. The chain links TRBV4-2 to TRBJ1-2; D possibly corresponds to TRBD1 (6 bases). Sequencing input: peripheral blood. The receptor was isolated from a man between 18 and 29 years old with active or convalescent COVID-19. The CDR3 DNA reads as TGTGCCAGCAGCCAAGAATCGGGCAGGGGAAGTCAAGTCTATGGCTACACCTTC. It encodes CASSQESGRGSQVYGYTF.